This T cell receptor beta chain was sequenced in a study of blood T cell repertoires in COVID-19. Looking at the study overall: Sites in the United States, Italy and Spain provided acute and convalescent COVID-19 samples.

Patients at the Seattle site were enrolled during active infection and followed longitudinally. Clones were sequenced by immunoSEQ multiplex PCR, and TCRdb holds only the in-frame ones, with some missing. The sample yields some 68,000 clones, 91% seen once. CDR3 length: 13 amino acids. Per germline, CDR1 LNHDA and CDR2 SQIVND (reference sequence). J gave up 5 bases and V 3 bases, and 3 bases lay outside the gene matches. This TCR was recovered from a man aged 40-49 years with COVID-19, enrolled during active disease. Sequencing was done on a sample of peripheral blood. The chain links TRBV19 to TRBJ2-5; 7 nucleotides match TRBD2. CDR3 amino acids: CASSMSGTETQYF. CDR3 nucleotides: TGTGCCAGTAGTATGAGCGGGACGGAGACCCAGTACTTC.